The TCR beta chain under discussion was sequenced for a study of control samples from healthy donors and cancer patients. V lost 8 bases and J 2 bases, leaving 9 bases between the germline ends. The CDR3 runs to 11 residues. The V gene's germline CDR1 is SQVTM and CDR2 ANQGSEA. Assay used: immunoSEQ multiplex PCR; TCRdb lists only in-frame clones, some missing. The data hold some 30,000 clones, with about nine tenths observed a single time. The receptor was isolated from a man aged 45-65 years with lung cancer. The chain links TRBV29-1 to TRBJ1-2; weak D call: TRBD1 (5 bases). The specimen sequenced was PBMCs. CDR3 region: CSFGGNYGYTF. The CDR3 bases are TGCAGCTTCGGGGGAAACTATGGCTACACCTTC.